The 25 T cell receptor beta chains below all came from one sample that was sequenced in a study of T cell changes during pregnancy in multiple sclerosis. TCRdb keeps only in-frame clones here, not all; method: immunoSEQ multiplex PCR. The data show 35,000 to 55,000 clones, about 93% seen once. The sequences come from CD4+ T cells from peripheral blood mononuclear cells, collected before pregnancy. These receptors all stem from a female donor with multiple sclerosis, enrolled in a pregnancy study.

The genes are TRBV5-5 and TRBJ2-7; maybe TRBD1 (6 bases). CDR3 length equals 13 residues. Germline lookup yields CDR1 SGHKS and CDR2 YYEKEE (reference sequence). The germline V and J ends were trimmed by 5 bases and 6 bases, with 15 bases remaining between them. The CDR3 DNA reads as TGTGCCAGCAGTCCTATAACAGGGCCCGAGCAGTACTTC. Encoded protein: CASSPITGPEQYF. The full variable domain, its missing parts supplied by reference TRBV5-5 and TRBJ2-7, is DAGVTQSPTHLIKTRGQQVTLRCSPISGHKSVSWYQQVLGQGPQFIFQYYEKEERGRGNFPDRFSARQFPNYSSELNVNALLLGDSALYLCASSPITGPEQYFGPGTRLTVT.

The table lists this clone with a count of one. The genes are TRBV2 and TRBJ2-1; 8 nucleotides match TRBD1. The length of the CDR3 is 13 residues. Germline-derived CDR1 and CDR2 are SNHLY and FYNNEI. The V gene end was trimmed by 2 bases and the J gene end by 7 bases; junction bases not matched to a gene: 1. The CDR3 reads CASSEQGANEQFF. The CDR3 DNA sequence: TGTGCCAGCAGTGAACAGGGGGCAAATGAGCAGTTCTTC.

This chain joins TRBV5-4 and TRBJ2-5, with D tentatively TRBD2 (5 bases). Trimming took off 0 bases at V and 2 bases at J, with 11 bases between the two ends. The germline CDR1 and CDR2 sequences are SGHNT and YYREEE (reference sequence). The CDR3 is 15 residues long. CDR3: CASSLALPGQETQYF. The CDR3 coding sequence is TGTGCCAGCAGCTTGGCCCTCCCGGGACAAGAGACCCAGTACTTC. Full variable domain (rest looked up from reference TRBV5-4 and TRBJ2-5): ETGVTQSPTHLIKTRGQQVTLRCSSQSGHNTVSWYQQALGQGPQFIFQYYREEENGRGNFPPRFSGLQFPNYSSELNVNALELDDSALYLCASSLALPGQETQYFGPGTRLLVL.

The CDR3 here is CASDPGQENQPQHF. The DNA of the CDR3 is TGTGCCAGCGACCCTGGACAGGAGAATCAGCCCCAGCATTTT. The gene calls are TRBV19 and TRBJ1-5, with 7 positions matching TRBD1. This CDR3 comprises 14 residues. V lost 9 bases to trimming and J lost 4 bases; unmatched junction nucleotides: 9. The germline V gene has CDR1 LNHDA and CDR2 SQIVND (reference sequence).

In its sample, this clone was seen once. This chain connects TRBV9 to TRBJ2-3; 9 bases agree with TRBD1. With 0 bases clipped from V and 6 bases from J, the junction kept 5 bases outside the gene matches. Germline V gene sequence: CDR1 SGDLS, CDR2 YYNGEE. The CDR3 consists of 15 residues. The chain's CDR3 is CASSVGHRGPDTQYF. The CDR3 DNA follows: TGTGCCAGCAGCGTAGGTCACAGGGGGCCCGATACGCAGTATTTT.

The rearrangement joins TRBV7-3 to TRBJ2-1; D might be TRBD2 (7 bases). Per germline, CDR1 SGHTA and CDR2 FQGTGA. The CDR3 has 16 residues. The germline V and J ends were trimmed by 8 bases and 2 bases, with 19 bases remaining between them. The CDR3 DNA is TGTGCCAGCGCCCTGGAGGGGGGGGGCCCCTACAATGAGCAGTTCTTC. Residues: CASALEGGGPYNEQFF.

This clone is labeled medium-sized. The chain carries TRBV6-5 and TRBJ1-4, with D perhaps matching TRBD1 (5 bases). The CDR3 has 14 residues. Trimming left V 6 bases short and J 7 bases short, with 15 bases between. Germline values: CDR1 MNHEY, CDR2 SVGAGI. Here the CDR3 reads CASSLTQGGEKLFF. The CDR3 coding sequence is TGTGCCAGCAGCCTCACGCAGGGAGGTGAAAAACTGTTTTTT.

V usage is TRBV11-3 and J usage is TRBJ1-1, with a weak D call TRBD1 (5 bases). Per the germline V gene, CDR1 is SGHNT and CDR2 is YENEEA. CDR3 length equals 15 residues. V gave up 5 bases and J gave up 1 base, with 14 bases separating them. The CDR3 DNA follows: TGTGCCAGCAGCCTAGGGTCCGGACAGAACACTGAAGCTTTCTTT. It translates to CASSLGSGQNTEAFF.

V usage is TRBV27 and J usage is TRBJ1-2; D uncertain. V was cut by 2 bases and J by 7 bases, with 11 bases left in between. The V gene's germline CDR1 is MNHEY and CDR2 SMNVEV (reference sequence). The CDR3 is 13 amino acids. CDR3 sequence reads: CASSLGGSSGYTF. In nucleotides, the CDR3 is TGTGCCAGCAGTTTAGGAGGGAGTAGTGGCTACACCTTC.

The genes are TRBV7-2 and TRBJ2-7, with D unclear. V was pared by 1 base and J by 1 base, with 11 bases between. This CDR3 has 15 residues. Germline CDR1 reads SGHTA; CDR2 reads FQGNSA. CDR3 sequence reads: CASSLVAEFSYEQYF. CDR3 nucleotides: TGTGCCAGCAGCTTAGTGGCAGAATTTTCCTACGAGCAGTACTTC. The full variable domain, its missing parts supplied by reference TRBV7-2 and TRBJ2-7, is GAGVSQSPSNKVTEKGKDVELRCDPISGHTALYWYRQSLGQGLEFLIYFQGNSAPDKSGLPSDRFSAERTGGSVSTLTIQRTQQEDSAVYLCASSLVAEFSYEQYFGPGTRLTVT.

This chain uses TRBV7-7 with TRBJ2-1; 15 nucleotides agree with TRBD2. CDR3 length: 16 amino acids. V lost 5 bases and J lost 10; bases outside the gene matches: 9. CDR1 SSHAT and CDR2 FNYEAQ come from the germline V gene (reference sequence). This chain's CDR3 is CASSPWTSGGAWEQFF. The DNA for the CDR3 is TGTGCCAGCAGCCCCTGGACTAGCGGGGGGGCGTGGGAGCAGTTCTTC.

This rearrangement joins TRBV7-8 to TRBJ2-3, with 7 bases fitting TRBD2. This CDR3 is built from 14 residues. Germline V gene lookup returns CDR1 SGHVS and CDR2 FQNEAQ. Trimming cost V 7 bases and J 1 base; bases outside gene matches: 5. This chain's CDR3 is CASMIAGGTDTQYF. The CDR3 DNA reads as TGTGCCAGCATGATCGCGGGGGGCACAGATACGCAGTATTTT.

V gene TRBV5-1 combines with J gene TRBJ2-5; weak D call: TRBD2 (6 bases). The CDR3 has 14 amino acids. V gave up 2 bases and J gave up 5 bases, with 13 bases separating them. Germline V gene sequence: CDR1 SGHRS, CDR2 YFSETQ. The CDR3 DNA follows: TGCGCCAGCAGCTTCGGGAGTGCGGGGGAGACCCAGTACTTC. It encodes CASSFGSAGETQYF.

The V call is TRBV7-2, the J call TRBJ2-7; 14 bases line up with TRBD2. This CDR3 has 16 residues. Germline V gene lookup returns CDR1 SGHTA and CDR2 FQGNSA. V lost 5 bases to trimming and J lost 5 bases; unmatched junction nucleotides: 8. The CDR3 nucleotides read TGTGCCAGCAGCCCCTTCGGACTAGCGGGAGGCGACGAGCAGTACTTC. This encodes CASSPFGLAGGDEQYF.

As for this clone: It may be a read error: a sequence one base away is much more abundant. The rearrangement uses TRBV11-3 and TRBJ1-1; 8 nucleotides align to TRBD1. This CDR3 is built from 13 residues. The junction had 3 bases not matched to a gene; V was cut back by 5 bases and J by 4 bases. From germline, CDR1 is SGHNT and CDR2 YENEEA. The CDR3 here is CASSTDRGTEAFF. The CDR3 DNA reads as TGTGCCAGCAGCACCGACAGGGGCACTGAAGCTTTCTTT.

The V and J genes are TRBV7-2 and TRBJ2-1, with D perhaps matching TRBD2 (5 bases). V was pared by 5 bases and J by 7 bases, with 9 bases between. Germline V gene sequence: CDR1 SGHTA, CDR2 FQGNSA. The CDR3 contains 12 residues. The DNA for the CDR3 is TGTGCCAGCAGCCCCCGGAGGAATGAGCAGTTCTTC. Residues: CASSPRRNEQFF.

This clone was detected once. The chain is built from TRBV21-1 and TRBJ1-3; the table's D call TRBD1 went unverified against the DNA. TRBV21-1 is described as a pseudogene. The CDR3 has 15 amino acids. CDR3 DNA: TGTGCCAGCAGCATACGGGACAGCTCTGGAAACACCATATATTTT. Translating gives CASSIRDSSGNTIYF.

V and J are TRBV10-3 and TRBJ2-3, with 10 bases that match TRBD1. The CDR3 spans 16 residues. CDR1 is ENHRY and CDR2 is SYGVKD in the germline V gene. J was trimmed by 4 bases and V by 6 bases; bases with no gene match: 10. Here the CDR3 DNA reads TGTGCCATCAGACAAGCCGGGACAGGGGTCGCAGATACGCAGTATTTT. Its translation: CAIRQAGTGVADTQYF.

The V call is TRBV6-4, the J call TRBJ1-1, with a weak D call TRBD1 (5 bases). This CDR3 spans 14 amino acids. Germline V CDR1 and CDR2: MRHNA, SNTAGT. V gave up 0 bases and J gave up 7 bases, with 12 bases separating them. The CDR3 loop is CASSDSRRGGEAFF. DNA of the CDR3: TGTGCCAGCAGTGACTCGAGAAGGGGTGGTGAAGCTTTCTTT.

The chain joins TRBV5-5 to TRBJ2-1; the match to TRBD2 covers 8 bases. The CDR3 runs to 14 residues. The germline V gene encodes CDR1 SGHKS and CDR2 YYEKEE (reference sequence). V lost 0 bases, J lost 13 bases, and 9 bases stayed unmatched. The CDR3 loop reads CASSLGSGGLPQFF. The CDR3 region has the DNA TGTGCCAGCAGCTTGGGAAGCGGGGGATTGCCCCAGTTCTTC.

The chain couples TRBV7-2 to TRBJ1-1, with TRBD1 matching 7 bases. Germline trimming cut 4 bases from V and 2 bases from J; bases unmatched to any gene: 7. CDR1 is SGHTA and CDR2 is FQGNSA in the germline V gene. The CDR3 totals 15 residues. In DNA, the CDR3 is TGTGCCAGCAGCTGGAGACACAGGGGAAACACTGAAGCTTTCTTT. It yields the protein CASSWRHRGNTEAFF.

This chain joins TRBV19 and TRBJ2-1; no reliable D call. V was shortened by 4 bases and J by 1 base, with 5 bases between the two germline ends. Looked up from germline, CDR1 is LNHDA and CDR2 is SQIVND (reference sequence). The CDR3 runs to 13 residues. This CDR3 reads CASSTGSYNEQFF. In DNA, the CDR3 is TGTGCCAGTAGTACAGGATCCTACAATGAGCAGTTCTTC.

The chain carries TRBV27 and TRBJ1-1; no reliable D call. Between the trimmed V and J ends, which lost 2 bases and 6 bases, there was a span of 13 bases. The CDR3 consists of 14 residues. Germline CDR1 is MNHEY and CDR2 is SMNVEV (reference sequence). The CDR3 is CASSLRIGLAEAFF. The DNA for the CDR3 is TGTGCCAGCAGTTTAAGGATCGGACTGGCTGAAGCTTTCTTT.

This clone was seen once. The J gene is TRBJ1-5, the V gene TRBV27; D uncertain. The CDR3 covers 13 residues. V was trimmed by 3 bases and J by 0 bases, leaving 3 bases between them. CDR1 MNHEY and CDR2 SMNVEV come from the germline V gene (reference sequence). In DNA, the CDR3 is TGTGCCAGCAGTTTTAATAGCAATCAGCCCCAGCATTTT. Translated: CASSFNSNQPQHF.

The rearrangement joins TRBV29-1 to TRBJ1-5; 8 bases match TRBD1. Trimming took 4 bases from V and 0 from J; bases not matched to a gene: 11. Looked up from germline, CDR1 is SQVTM and CDR2 is ANQGSEA. This CDR3 is 17 amino acids long. This CDR3 is CSVAGQGTPNSNQPQHF. Written as DNA, the CDR3 is TGCAGCGTTGCCGGACAGGGAACCCCTAATAGCAATCAGCCCCAGCATTTT.